Here is one T cell receptor beta chain with its context. Measured with immunoSEQ multiplex PCR; TCRdb has only the in-frame clones, and not every one. In the table there are 150,000 to 200,000 clones, about 92% of which are singletons. The data belong to a study of blood T cell repertoires in COVID-19. Study as a whole: Acute and convalescent COVID-19 samples came from the United States, Italy and Spain.

Germline CDR1 LGHNA, CDR2 YNFKEQ. This CDR3 is built from 17 residues. V dropped 0 bases and J dropped 5 bases, with 14 bases sitting between them. V usage is TRBV4-2 and J usage is TRBJ1-6; a possible D gene is TRBD1 (5 bases). The sample consisted of peripheral blood. The receptor comes from a woman aged 55-70 years with COVID-19, enrolled during active disease. CDR3 protein: CASSQEDTNFNNSPLHF. The DNA of the CDR3 is TGTGCCAGCAGCCAAGAGGACACCAACTTTAATAATTCACCCCTCCACTTT.